These 2 T cell receptor beta chains share one sample of origin, sequenced in a study of early T cells in non-severe SARS-CoV-2 infection. MiXCR, run by TCRdb on the 5' RACE reads, gives a single entry per CDR3 protein. Here the sample spans some 35,000 distinct CDR3 sequences, less than 5% being singletons. Material for sequencing was whole blood. The receptors stem from an adult who was a healthcare worker with PCR-confirmed SARS-CoV-2 infection or an uninfected control (not recorded which).

Ten or more counts support this clonotype. CDR3 DNA: TGCAGCGCGACACAGGGGCTGACAGATACGCAGTATTTT. Translation gives CSATQGLTDTQYF. This chain joins TRBV29-1 and TRBJ2-3; 7 bases match TRBD1. Germline assignment: CDR1 SQVTM and CDR2 ANQGSEA. This CDR3 contains 13 residues. Trimming removed 7 bases from V and 3 bases from J; junction bases left unmatched: 7.

This clonotype has a handful of counts. The chain recombines TRBV6-2 or TRBV6-3 with TRBJ2-1, with TRBD2 identical over 9 bases. This CDR3 has 18 residues. With 2 bases clipped from V and 0 bases from J, the junction kept 8 bases outside the gene matches. Germline loops: CDR1 MNHEY, CDR2 SVGEGT. The CDR3 sequence: CASSYTRLAASSYNEQFF. DNA for the CDR3: TGTGCCAGCAGTTACACCAGACTAGCGGCCTCCTCCTACAATGAGCAGTTCTTC.